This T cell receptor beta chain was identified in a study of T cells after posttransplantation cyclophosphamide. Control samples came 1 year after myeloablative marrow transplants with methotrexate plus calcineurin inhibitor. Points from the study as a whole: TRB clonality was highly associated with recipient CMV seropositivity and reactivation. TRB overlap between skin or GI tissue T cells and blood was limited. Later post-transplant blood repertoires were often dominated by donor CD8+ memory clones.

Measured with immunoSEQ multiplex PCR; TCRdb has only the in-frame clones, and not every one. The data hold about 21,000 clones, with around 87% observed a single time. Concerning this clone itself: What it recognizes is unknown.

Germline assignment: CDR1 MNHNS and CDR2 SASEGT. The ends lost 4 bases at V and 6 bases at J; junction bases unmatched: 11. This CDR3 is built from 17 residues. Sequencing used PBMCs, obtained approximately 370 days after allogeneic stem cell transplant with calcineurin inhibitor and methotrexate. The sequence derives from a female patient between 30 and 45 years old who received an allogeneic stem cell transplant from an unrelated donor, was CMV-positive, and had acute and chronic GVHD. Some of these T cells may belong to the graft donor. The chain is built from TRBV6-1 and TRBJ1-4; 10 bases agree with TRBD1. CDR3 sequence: CASSGSFGQGGDEKLFF. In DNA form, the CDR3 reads TGTGCCAGCAGTGGCTCATTCGGACAGGGGGGAGATGAAAAACTGTTTTTT.